These 8 T cell receptor beta chains were sequenced from one sample in a study of cytomegalovirus exposure and HLA in healthy donors. PCR employed 60 Vbeta and 13 Jbeta primers. The repertoire was sequenced with immunoSEQ multiplex PCR; TCRdb's copy has only in-frame clones and lacks some. The sample data list 80,000 to 95,000 clones. Sequenced material: PBMCs. These receptors were obtained from a man aged 45 to 65 in good health and CMV-seropositive.

The rearrangement joins TRBV3-2 to TRBJ2-7; TRBD1 is taken as the D call from the table, unchecked against the DNA. TRBV3-2 is deemed a pseudogene. The CDR3 is 9 amino acids. The CDR3 DNA reads TGTGCCAGCAGCCAAGGGCAGTACGTC. As protein: CASSQGQYV.

This chain links TRBV5-4 with TRBJ2-6, with D maybe TRBD2 (6 bases). From germline, CDR1 is SGHNT and CDR2 YYREEE (reference sequence). The germline V and J ends were trimmed by 6 bases and 2 bases, with 12 bases remaining between them. The CDR3 runs to 15 residues. The CDR3 region is CASMRGGAGANVLTF. The CDR3 nucleotides read TGTGCCAGCATGAGGGGAGGCGCTGGGGCCAACGTCCTGACTTTC.

The chain combines TRBV28 with TRBJ2-7; maybe TRBD2 (6 bases). Germline V gene sequence: CDR1 MDHEN, CDR2 SYDVKM. V lost 2 bases and J lost 3, with 14 bases in between. The CDR3 consists of 15 residues. The CDR3: CASSLRALGGYEQYF. The CDR3 DNA is TGTGCCAGCAGTTTAAGGGCGTTGGGAGGCTACGAGCAGTACTTC.

The rearrangement links TRBV4-1 to TRBJ2-6; D perhaps matches TRBD2 (5 bases). The CDR3 runs to 19 residues. The germline CDR1 and CDR2 sequences are MGHRA and YSYEKL. The V end was cut by 1 base, the J end by 0 bases, with 16 bases between. The DNA of the CDR3 is TGCGCCAGCAGCCAAGTATTCCTAGCCGGTAGCTCTGGGGCCAACGTCCTGACTTTC. As protein: CASSQVFLAGSSGANVLTF.

The chain carries TRBV19 and TRBJ2-5; TRBD2 matches 11 bases. Germline V gene data show CDR1 as LNHDA and CDR2 as SQIVND (reference sequence). The CDR3 is made up of 15 amino acids. J was trimmed by 0 bases and V by 4 bases; bases with no gene match: 1. The CDR3 nucleotides read TGTGCCAGTAGTAAGGGACTAGCGGACCAAGAGACCCAGTACTTC. It yields the protein CASSKGLADQETQYF.

J is TRBJ2-2 and V is TRBV5-1; 8 bases agree with TRBD1. The CDR3 has 21 residues. The V gene end was trimmed by 2 bases and the J gene end by 3 bases; junction bases not matched to a gene: 21. Germline assignment: CDR1 SGHRS and CDR2 YFSETQ. CDR3 coding DNA: TGCGCCAGCAGCTTTCTCGTCCTGGGACAGGAGAAAGGAGGGGACACCGGGGAGCTGTTTTTT. It specifies CASSFLVLGQEKGGDTGELFF.

This chain links TRBV28 with TRBJ1-2, with D perhaps matching TRBD1 (6 bases). This CDR3 is 13 amino acids long. Trimming removed 6 bases from V and 5 bases from J, with 13 bases in between. The germline gives CDR1 MDHEN, CDR2 SYDVKM. The CDR3 protein is CASRTGTRYGYTF. CDR3 nucleotides: TGTGCCAGCAGAACAGGGACCCGGTATGGCTACACCTTC.

The chain uses TRBV30 and TRBJ1-2; a possible D gene is TRBD1 (6 bases). Trimming stripped 8 bases from V and 5 bases from J, with 12 bases between. CDR3 length: 11 residues. Germline CDR1 is GTSNPN and CDR2 is SVGIG (reference sequence). The CDR3 DNA reads TGTGCCGGGGCACAGGGATATGGCTACACCTTC. It yields the protein CAGAQGYGYTF.